The T cell receptor beta chain described here comes from a study of blood T cell repertoires in COVID-19. The data were produced by immunoSEQ multiplex PCR, yet TCRdb's version contains in-frame clones alone and is incomplete. The table lists roughly 210,000 clones, roughly 84% of them singletons. This clone was counted only a few times. The receptor was isolated from a man aged 30 to 39 in a cohort exposed to, infected with or recovered from COVID-19 (not recorded which). The sample comprised PBMCs or T cells enriched from blood (not recorded which).

The CDR3 coding sequence is TGTGCCAGCAGCTCACCCACTAGCGGTACTTACAATGAGCAGTTCTTC. It specifies CASSSPTSGTYNEQFF. The J gene is TRBJ2-1, the V gene TRBV5-4, with 8 bases that match TRBD2. CDR3 length equals 16 residues. Trimming removed 3 bases from V and 4 bases from J; junction bases left unmatched: 9. Germline CDR1 reads SGHNT; CDR2 reads YYREEE (reference sequence).